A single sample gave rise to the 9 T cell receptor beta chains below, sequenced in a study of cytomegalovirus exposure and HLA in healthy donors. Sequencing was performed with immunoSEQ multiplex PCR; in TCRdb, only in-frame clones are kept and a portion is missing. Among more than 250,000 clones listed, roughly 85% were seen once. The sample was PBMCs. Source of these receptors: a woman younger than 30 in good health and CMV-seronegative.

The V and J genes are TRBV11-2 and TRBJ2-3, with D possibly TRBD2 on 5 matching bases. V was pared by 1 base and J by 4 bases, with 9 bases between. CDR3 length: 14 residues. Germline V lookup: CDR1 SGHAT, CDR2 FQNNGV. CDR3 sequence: CASSLVEGADTQYF. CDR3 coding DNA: TGTGCCAGCAGCTTAGTAGAGGGAGCAGATACGCAGTATTTT.

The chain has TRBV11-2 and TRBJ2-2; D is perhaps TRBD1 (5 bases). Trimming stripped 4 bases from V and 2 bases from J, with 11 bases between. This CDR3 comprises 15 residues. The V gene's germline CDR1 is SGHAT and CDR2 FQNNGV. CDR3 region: CASSSRQSNTGELFF. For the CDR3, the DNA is TGTGCCAGCAGCTCCAGACAGTCTAACACCGGGGAGCTGTTTTTT.

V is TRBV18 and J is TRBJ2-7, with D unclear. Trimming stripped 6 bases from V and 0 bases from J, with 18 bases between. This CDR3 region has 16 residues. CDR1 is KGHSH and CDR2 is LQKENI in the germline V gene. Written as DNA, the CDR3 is TGTGCCAGCTCCCTATACCCAGGTGGTGGCTCCTACGAGCAGTACTTC. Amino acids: CASSLYPGGGSYEQYF.

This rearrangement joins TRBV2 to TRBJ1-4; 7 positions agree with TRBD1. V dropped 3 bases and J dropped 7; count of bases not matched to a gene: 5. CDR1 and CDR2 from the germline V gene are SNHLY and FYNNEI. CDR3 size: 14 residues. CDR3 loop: CASSETGLSEKLFF. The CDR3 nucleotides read TGTGCCAGCAGTGAGACAGGGCTGAGTGAAAAACTGTTTTTT.

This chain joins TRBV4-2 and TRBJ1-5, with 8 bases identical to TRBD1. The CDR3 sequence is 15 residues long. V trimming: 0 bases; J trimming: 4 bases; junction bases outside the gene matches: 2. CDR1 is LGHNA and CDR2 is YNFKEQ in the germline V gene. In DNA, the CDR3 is TGTGCCAGCAGCCAAGAACGACAGGGGAATCAGCCCCAGCATTTT. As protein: CASSQERQGNQPQHF.

The CDR3, as DNA: TGTGCCAGCAGCCATCCGACAGGGGCGTCCTACGAGCAGTACTTC. Encoded protein: CASSHPTGASYEQYF. The chain combines TRBV4-2 with TRBJ2-7; 8 bases match TRBD1. Germline CDR1 reads LGHNA; CDR2 reads YNFKEQ. CDR3 length: 15 residues. J gave up 1 base and V 3 bases, and 5 bases lay outside the gene matches.

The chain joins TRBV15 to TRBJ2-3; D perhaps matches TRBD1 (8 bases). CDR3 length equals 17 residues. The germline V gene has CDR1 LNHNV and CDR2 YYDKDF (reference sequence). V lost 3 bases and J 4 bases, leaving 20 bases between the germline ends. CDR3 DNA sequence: TGTGCCACCAGCAGCACCCGGACAGGGAGGGTGGCAGATACGCAGTATTTT. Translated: CATSSTRTGRVADTQYF.

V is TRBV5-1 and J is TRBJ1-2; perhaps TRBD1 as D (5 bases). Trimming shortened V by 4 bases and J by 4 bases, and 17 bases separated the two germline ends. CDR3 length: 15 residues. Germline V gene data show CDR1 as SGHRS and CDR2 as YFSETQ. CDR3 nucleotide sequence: TGCGCCAGCAGCCGGGTGGAGGGAAGGGGCTATGGCTACACCTTC. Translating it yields CASSRVEGRGYGYTF.

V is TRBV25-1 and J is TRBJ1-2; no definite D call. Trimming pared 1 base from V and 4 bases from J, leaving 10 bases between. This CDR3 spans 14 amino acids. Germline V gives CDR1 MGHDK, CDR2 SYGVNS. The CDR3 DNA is TGTGCCAGCAGTGAATTTAGCAGCTCCTATGGCTACACCTTC. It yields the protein CASSEFSSSYGYTF.